The T cell receptor beta chain under discussion was sequenced for a study of lymphopenia after photon versus proton radiotherapy. Study-level findings and limits: Larger post-nadir TCR diversity loss correlated inversely with survival in deceased patients. Proton therapy kept repertoires fairly stable, unlike photons, which gained effector/memory cells.

The assay was immunoSEQ multiplex PCR, and TCRdb's table has in-frame clones only and misses some. This table has over 50,000 clones, approximately 83% appearing once. A single count supports this clone. Its antigen is currently unknown. The CDR3 has 12 residues. V was shortened by 2 bases and J by 6 bases, with 7 bases between the two germline ends. Germline CDR1 and CDR2: LGHNA and YNFKEQ. Sample: peripheral blood, taken from a patient treated with photon-based radiotherapy. The V and J genes are TRBV4-2 and TRBJ1-2; D is unresolved. The clonotype comes from a man between 35 and 55 years old with gastric cancer. The CDR3: CASSQREHGYTF. CDR3 DNA: TGTGCCAGCAGCCAAAGGGAGCATGGCTACACCTTC.